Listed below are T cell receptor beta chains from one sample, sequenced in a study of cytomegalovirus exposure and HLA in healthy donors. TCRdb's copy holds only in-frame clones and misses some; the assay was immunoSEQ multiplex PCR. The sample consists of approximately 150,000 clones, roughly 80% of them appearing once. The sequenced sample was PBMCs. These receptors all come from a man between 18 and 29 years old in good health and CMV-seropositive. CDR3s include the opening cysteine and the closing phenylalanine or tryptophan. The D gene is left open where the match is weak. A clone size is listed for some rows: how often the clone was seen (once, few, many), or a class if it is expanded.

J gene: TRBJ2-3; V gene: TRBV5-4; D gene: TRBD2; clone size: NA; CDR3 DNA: TGTGCCAGCAGCTTGGGAAGCGGGAGGGGCACAGATACGCAGTATTTT; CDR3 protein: CASSLGSGRGTDTQYF
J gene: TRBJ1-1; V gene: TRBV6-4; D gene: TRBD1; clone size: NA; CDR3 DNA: TGTGCCAGCAGCATGACAGGGGTAAACACTGAAGCTTTCTTT; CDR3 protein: CASSMTGVNTEAFF
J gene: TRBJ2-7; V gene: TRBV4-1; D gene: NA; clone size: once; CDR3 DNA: TGCGCCAGCAGCCTCACAGGGAGCTACGAGCAGTACTTC; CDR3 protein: CASSLTGSYEQYF
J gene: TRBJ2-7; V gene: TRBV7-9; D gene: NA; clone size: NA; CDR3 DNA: TGTTCCAGCAGCCGAAGGGGGATAGGGTGGGGTACCTACGAGCAGTACTTC; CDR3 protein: CSSSRRGIGWGTYEQYF
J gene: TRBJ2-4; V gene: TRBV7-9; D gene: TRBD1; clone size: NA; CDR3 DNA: TGTGCCAGCAGCTTCTCCTGGCTCCAGGGGGCAGGGGCCAAAAACATTCAGTACTTC; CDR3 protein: CASSFSWLQGAGAKNIQYF
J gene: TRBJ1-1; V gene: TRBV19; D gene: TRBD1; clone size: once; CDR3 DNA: TGTGCCAGTAGTATCTACAGGGGAGACACTGAAGCTTTCTTT; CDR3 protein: CASSIYRGDTEAFF
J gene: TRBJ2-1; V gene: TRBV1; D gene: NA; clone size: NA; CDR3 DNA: TGCACCAGCAGCCCCGCCGGGACTAGCGACCCCAATGAGCAGTTCTTC; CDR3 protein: CTSSPAGTSDPNEQFF
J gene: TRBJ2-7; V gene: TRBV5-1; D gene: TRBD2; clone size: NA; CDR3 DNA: TGCGCCAGCAGCGACGGAGCGGGGGGACCCTACGAGCAGTACTTC; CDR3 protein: CASSDGAGGPYEQYF
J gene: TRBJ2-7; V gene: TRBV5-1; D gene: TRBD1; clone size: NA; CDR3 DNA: TGCGCCAGCAGCTTGGAAAGGGACAGAGCCCCCCCTTCATCCTACGAGCAGTACTTC; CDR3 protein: CASSLERDRAPPSSYEQYF
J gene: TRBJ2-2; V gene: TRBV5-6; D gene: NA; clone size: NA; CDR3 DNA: TGTGCCAGCAGCTTGGCAACGGGATGGAACACCGGGGAGCTGTTTTTT; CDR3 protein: CASSLATGWNTGELFF
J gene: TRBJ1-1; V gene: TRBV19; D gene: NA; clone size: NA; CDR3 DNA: TGTGCCAGTACCTCGGGGAGGGTTAACACTGAAGCTTTCTTT; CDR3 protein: CASTSGRVNTEAFF
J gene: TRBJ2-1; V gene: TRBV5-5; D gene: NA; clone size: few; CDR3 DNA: TGTGCCAGCAGCTTGCACGTGGGGCCGAGTTTCAATGAGCAGTTCTTC; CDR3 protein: CASSLHVGPSFNEQFF
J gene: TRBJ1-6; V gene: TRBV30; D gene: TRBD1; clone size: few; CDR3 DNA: TGTGCCTGGGCGGACAGGCGGCTTTCACCCCTCCACTTT; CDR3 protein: CAWADRRLSPLHF
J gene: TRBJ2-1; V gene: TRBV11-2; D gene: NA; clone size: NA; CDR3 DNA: TGTGCCAGCAGCTTAGGGGGCTGGGTCGATGAGCAGTTCTTC; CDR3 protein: CASSLGGWVDEQFF
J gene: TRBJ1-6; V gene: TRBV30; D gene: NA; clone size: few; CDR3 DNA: TGTGCCTGGAGTGCAGGGGTCACTCCGGGCTCCTATAATTCACCCCTCCACTTT; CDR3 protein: CAWSAGVTPGSYNSPLHF
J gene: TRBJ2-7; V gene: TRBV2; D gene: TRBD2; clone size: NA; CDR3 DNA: TGTGCCAGCAGTGAACGACTAGCTCTATCCTACGAGCAGTACTTC; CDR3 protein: CASSERLALSYEQYF
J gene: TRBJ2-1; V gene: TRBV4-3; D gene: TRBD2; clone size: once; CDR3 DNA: TGCGCCAGCAGCCCGGGACTAGCCTCCTACAATGAGCAGTTCTTC; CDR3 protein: CASSPGLASYNEQFF
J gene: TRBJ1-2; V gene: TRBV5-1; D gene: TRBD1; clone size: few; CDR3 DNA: TGCGCCAGCAGCGAGGGGACAGGGGATGGCTACACCTTC; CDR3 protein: CASSEGTGDGYTF
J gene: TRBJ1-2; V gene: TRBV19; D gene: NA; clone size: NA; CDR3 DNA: TGTGCCAGTAGTCCCCACGAGACTTCTACCTTACACTACACCTTC; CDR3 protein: CASSPHETSTLHYTF
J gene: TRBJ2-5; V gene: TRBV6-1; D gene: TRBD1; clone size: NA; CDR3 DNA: TGTGCCAGCAGCGAACAGGGGGCGCAGACCCAGTACTTC; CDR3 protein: CASSEQGAQTQYF
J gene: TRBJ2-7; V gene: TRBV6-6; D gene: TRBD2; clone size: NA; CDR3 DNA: TGTGCCAGCAATAGAGGGACTAGAACCTACGAGCAGTACTTC; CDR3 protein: CASNRGTRTYEQYF
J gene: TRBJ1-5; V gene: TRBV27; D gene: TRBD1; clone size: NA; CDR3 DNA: TGTGCCAGCAGCCCCGGGAGGGGGCACCAGCCCCAGCATTTT; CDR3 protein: CASSPGRGHQPQHF
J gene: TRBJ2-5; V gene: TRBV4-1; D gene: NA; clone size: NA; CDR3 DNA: TGCGCCAGCAGCCAAGGCCCTGGAGGGACGGACCAAGAGACCCAGTACTTC; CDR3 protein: CASSQGPGGTDQETQYF
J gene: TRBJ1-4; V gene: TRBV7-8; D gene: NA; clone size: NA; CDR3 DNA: TGTGCCAGCAGCTTAAACAGAATAGATGAAAAACTGTTTTTT; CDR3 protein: CASSLNRIDEKLFF
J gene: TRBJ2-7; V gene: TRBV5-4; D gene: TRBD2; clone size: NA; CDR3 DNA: TGTGCCAGCAGCTTGGGGACTAGCGGGATCGGTACCAGGCAGTACTTC; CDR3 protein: CASSLGTSGIGTRQYF
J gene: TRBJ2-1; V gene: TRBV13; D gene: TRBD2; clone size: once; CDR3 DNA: TGTGCCAGCAGTCCACCCGAGGATCTAGCGGGGGGGCCGGGGAGGGGGTACAATGAGCAGTTCTTC; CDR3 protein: CASSPPEDLAGGPGRGYNEQFF
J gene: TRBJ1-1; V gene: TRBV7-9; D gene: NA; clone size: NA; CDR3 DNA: TGTGCCAGCAGCTTAGACAGTTATGAAGCTTTCTTT; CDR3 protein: CASSLDSYEAFF
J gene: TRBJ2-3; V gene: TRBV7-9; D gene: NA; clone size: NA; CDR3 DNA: TGTGCCAGCAGCCCTGACCTAGCCACAGATACGCAGTATTTT; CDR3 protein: CASSPDLATDTQYF
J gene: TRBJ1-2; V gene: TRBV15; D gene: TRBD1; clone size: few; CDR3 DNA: TGTGCCACCAGCAGAGATAAGTCAGGGGGCGCTGGCTACACCTTC; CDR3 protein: CATSRDKSGGAGYTF
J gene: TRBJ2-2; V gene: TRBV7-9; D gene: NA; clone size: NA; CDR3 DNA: TGTGCCAGCAGCCAAAGGCGGGGGAACACCGGGGAGCTGTTTTTT; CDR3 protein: CASSQRRGNTGELFF
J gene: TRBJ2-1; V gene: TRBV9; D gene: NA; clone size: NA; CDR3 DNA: TGTGCCAGCAGCGGTCGAGGCTCCTACAATGAGCAGTTCTTC; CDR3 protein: CASSGRGSYNEQFF
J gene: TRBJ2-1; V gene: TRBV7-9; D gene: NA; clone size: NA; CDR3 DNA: TGTGCCAGCAGCTTAGCGGCTAGCTGGTATGAGCAGTTCTTC; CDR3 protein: CASSLAASWYEQFF
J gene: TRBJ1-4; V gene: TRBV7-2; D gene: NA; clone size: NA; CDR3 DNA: TGTGCCAGCAGTCTTAATGAAAAACTGTTTTTT; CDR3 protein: CASSLNEKLFF
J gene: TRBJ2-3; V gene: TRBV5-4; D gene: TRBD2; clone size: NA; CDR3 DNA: TGTGCCAGCAGCTTGTACCCCTCTAGCGGGGTTGGAGATACGCAGTATTTT; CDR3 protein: CASSLYPSSGVGDTQYF
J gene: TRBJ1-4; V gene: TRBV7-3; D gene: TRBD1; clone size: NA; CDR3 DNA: TGTGCCAGCAGCTTCAAGACCGGGACAGAGAATGAAAAACTGTTTTTT; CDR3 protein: CASSFKTGTENEKLFF
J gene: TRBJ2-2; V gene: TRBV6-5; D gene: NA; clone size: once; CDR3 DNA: TGTGCCAGCACCCAGCGGAGGAGGCTGGTCGGGGAGCTGTTTTTT; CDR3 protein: CASTQRRRLVGELFF
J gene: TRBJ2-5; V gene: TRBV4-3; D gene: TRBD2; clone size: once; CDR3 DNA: TGCGCCAGCAGCCAAGATATCCGCGGGAGCCAAGAGACCCAGTACTTC; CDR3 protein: CASSQDIRGSQETQYF
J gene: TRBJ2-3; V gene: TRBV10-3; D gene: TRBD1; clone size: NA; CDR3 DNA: TGTGCCATCAGAAACAGGGGGCAAGCAGATACGCAGTATTTT; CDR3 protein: CAIRNRGQADTQYF
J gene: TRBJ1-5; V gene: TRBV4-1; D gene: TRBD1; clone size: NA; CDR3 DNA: TGCGCCAGCAGCCAGGACAGGGGGAGCAATCAGCCCCAGCATTTT; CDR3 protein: CASSQDRGSNQPQHF
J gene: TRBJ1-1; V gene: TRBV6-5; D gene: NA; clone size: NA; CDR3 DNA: TGTGCCAGCAGTTACGTCCCTGACACTGAAGCTTTCTTT; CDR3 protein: CASSYVPDTEAFF
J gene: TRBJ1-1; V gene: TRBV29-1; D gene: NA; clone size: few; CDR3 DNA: TGCAGCGTTGTTCCGGGGTTTATTCGCACTGAAGCTTTCTTT; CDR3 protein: CSVVPGFIRTEAFF
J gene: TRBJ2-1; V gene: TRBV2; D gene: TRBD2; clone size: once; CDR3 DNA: TGTGCCAGCAGTGGGAATGGCAAGCGGGGGGCGGACAATGAGCAGTTCTTC; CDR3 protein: CASSGNGKRGADNEQFF
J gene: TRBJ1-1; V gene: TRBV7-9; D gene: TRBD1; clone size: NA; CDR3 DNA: TGTGCCAGCAGCGCAACAGGGGATAGCACTGAAGCTTTCTTT; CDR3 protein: CASSATGDSTEAFF
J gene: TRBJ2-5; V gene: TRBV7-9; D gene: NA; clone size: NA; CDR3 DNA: TGTGCCAGCAGCCGACCCCCCTCGGGGGACCAAGAGACCCAGTACTTC; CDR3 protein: CASSRPPSGDQETQYF
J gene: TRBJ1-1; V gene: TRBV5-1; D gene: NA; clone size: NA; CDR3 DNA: TGCGCCAGCAGCGGCCTTCCCGCGGGGGTGAACACTGAAGCTTTCTTT; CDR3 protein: CASSGLPAGVNTEAFF
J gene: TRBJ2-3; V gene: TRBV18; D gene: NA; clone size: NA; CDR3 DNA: TGTGCCAGCTCACCACCCGCGGGTACAGATACGCAGTATTTT; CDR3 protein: CASSPPAGTDTQYF
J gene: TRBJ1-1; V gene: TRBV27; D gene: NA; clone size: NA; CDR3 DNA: TGTGCCAGCAGGTTTACGCGGGGCACTGAAGCTTTCTTT; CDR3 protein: CASRFTRGTEAFF
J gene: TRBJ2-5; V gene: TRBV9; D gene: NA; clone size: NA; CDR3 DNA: TGTGCCAGCAGCGTAGGGGGGGGGCTAAAGGAGACCCAGTACTTC; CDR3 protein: CASSVGGGLKETQYF
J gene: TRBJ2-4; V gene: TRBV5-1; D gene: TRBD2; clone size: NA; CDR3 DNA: TGCGCCAGCAGCCCGGACTCCCGGGGGGACATTCAGTACTTC; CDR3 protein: CASSPDSRGDIQYF
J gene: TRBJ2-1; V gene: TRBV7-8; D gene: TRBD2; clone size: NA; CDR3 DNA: TGTGCCAGCAGCTGGGTAGCGGGGGGGCCGGGGAATGAGCAGTTCTTC; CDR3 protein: CASSWVAGGPGNEQFF
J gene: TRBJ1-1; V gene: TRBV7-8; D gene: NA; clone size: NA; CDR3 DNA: TGTGCCAGCAGCTCGACGGGCCCCGGAGGCACTGAAGCTTTCTTT; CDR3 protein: CASSSTGPGGTEAFF
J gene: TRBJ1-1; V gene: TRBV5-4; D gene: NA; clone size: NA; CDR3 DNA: TGTGCCAGCAGCTTAGGGGCCCCCCGGAACACTGAAGCTTTCTTT; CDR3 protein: CASSLGAPRNTEAFF
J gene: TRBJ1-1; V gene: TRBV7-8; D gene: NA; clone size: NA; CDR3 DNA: TGTGCCAGCAGCCATCTAAGTGAAGCTTTCTTT; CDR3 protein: CASSHLSEAFF
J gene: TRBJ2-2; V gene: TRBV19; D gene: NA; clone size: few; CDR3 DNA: TGTGCCAGTAGTATTCCCGTGAGGACCGGGGAGCTGTTTTTT; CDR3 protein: CASSIPVRTGELFF
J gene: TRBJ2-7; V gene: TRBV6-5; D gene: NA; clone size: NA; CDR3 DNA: TGTGCCAGCAGGGCACAGGGAAGCTACGAGCAGTACTTC; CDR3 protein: CASRAQGSYEQYF
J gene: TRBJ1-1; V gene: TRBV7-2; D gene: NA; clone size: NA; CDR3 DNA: TGTGCCAGCAGCCAACTCGGGTTTGAAGCTTTCTTT; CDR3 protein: CASSQLGFEAFF
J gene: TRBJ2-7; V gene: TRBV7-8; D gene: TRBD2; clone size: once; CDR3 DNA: TGTGCCAGCAGAGAAGCTAGCGGGAGGCGTTACGAGCAGTACTTC; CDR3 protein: CASREASGRRYEQYF
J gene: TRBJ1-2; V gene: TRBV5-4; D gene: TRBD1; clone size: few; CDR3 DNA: TGTGCCAGCAGGACGGACAGGATCTATGGCTACACCTTC; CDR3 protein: CASRTDRIYGYTF
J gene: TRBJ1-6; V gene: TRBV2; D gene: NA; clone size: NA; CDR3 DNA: TGTGCCAGCAGTGAGTCGCAGAACTATAATTCACCCCTCCACTTT; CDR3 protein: CASSESQNYNSPLHF